This T cell receptor (beta chain) emerged from a study of read filtering for tumor transcriptome and immune sequencing. Study context: Patients were approximately 17 male and about 15 female, mean age 65.9 years, range about 47 to 85. DNase treatment preceded whole-transcriptome library preparation.

CDR1 is SEHNR and CDR2 is FQNEAQ in the germline V gene (reference sequence). V was clipped by 1 base and J by 1 base; unmatched bases: 2. There are 15 residues in the CDR3. In its sample, this clonotype was seen many times. Its antigen is not known. Study findings and constraints: In IR-seq, single-read clonotypes were 75% to 90% of clonotypes but around 3.5% of reads. Compared with RNA-seq, IR-seq gave much higher clonotype depth and reliability.

From around 440 ng of RNA, a library with molecular barcoded alpha/delta and beta/gamma adaptors was made. TCRdb fed the reads into MiXCR, producing one record per CDR3 protein. Of 90,000 or so distinct CDR3 sequences in the sample, roughly 21% were seen once. V usage is TRBV7-9 and J usage is TRBJ2-3; 7 bases match TRBD1. This clonotype was obtained from a donor over 35 with multiple myeloma. Source material: a population of CD138-negative cells sorted from bone marrow. The CDR3: CASSLGQGGTDTQYF. The CDR3 coding sequence is TGTGCCAGCAGCTTAGGACAGGGCGGCACAGATACGCAGTATTTT.